Included here is one T cell receptor (beta chain) sequence, with context. Its cognate antigen is unknown. The entry originates in a study of cytomegalovirus exposure and HLA in healthy donors. Study outcomes and limitations: V- and J-gene trimming in TCR beta was tied to a missense DCLRE1C variant by an analysis performed later. Among the CMV-associated chains, a few were confirmed in vitro as specific for CMV antigens.

PCR amplification relied on 60 Vbeta primers (plus 13 Jbeta primers). Data came from immunoSEQ multiplex PCR; TCRdb stores just in-frame clones and leaves some out. The sample includes 150,000 to 200,000 clones, around 78% of them seen just once. CDR1 and CDR2 from the germline V gene are LGHNT and FRNRAP. This CDR3 region has 17 residues. J was trimmed by 4 bases and V by 2 bases; bases with no gene match: 12. The source material was PBMCs. This clonotype was sampled from a woman between 25 and 40 years old in good health and CMV-seropositive. The rearrangement uses TRBV12-5 and TRBJ2-7, with 9 bases matching TRBD1. The CDR3 loop is CASGLPRGQGVGYEQYF. The CDR3 DNA reads TGTGCTAGTGGTTTGCCAAGGGGACAGGGTGTAGGTTACGAGCAGTACTTC.